The 18 T cell receptor beta chains below all came from one sample that was sequenced in a study of blood T cells in healthy people across ages. With a J-beta primer mix and a sample-barcoded 5' primer, a second PCR ran roughly 6 to 11 cycles. Using its own MiXCR run on the 5' RACE reads, TCRdb lists one record per CDR3 protein. Of 800,000 to 950,000 distinct CDR3 sequences in the sample, 29% were seen once. These data were also filed under a second study, of T cells of mothers and their children.

Sample: blood. The receptors shown here come from a woman in her forties in good health.

Concerning this clonotype: Since a much larger clone is just one base distant, this may be a read error. V is TRBV20-1 and J is TRBJ2-3, with 14 bases matching TRBD2. Germline V gene sequence: CDR1 DFQATT, CDR2 SNEGSKA (reference sequence). The CDR3 loop spans 19 amino acids. The CDR3 is CSARRWTSGGSRNTDTRYF. CDR3 coding DNA: TGCAGTGCTAGACGATGGACTAGCGGGGGGTCGAGAAACACAGATACGCGGTATTTT.

As regards this clonotype: Being one base from a much bigger clone, this may be a read error. The chain employs TRBV2 and TRBJ1-6; a weak D match, TRBD1 (5 bases). V was trimmed by 2 bases and J by 10 bases, leaving 15 bases between them. Germline V CDR1 and CDR2: SNHLY, FYNNEI. There are 15 residues in the CDR3. CDR3 in DNA: TGTGCCAGCAGTGAAAGTGCGGGGGGTAGGTCACCCCTCCACTTT. Protein product: CASSESAGGRSPLHF. The full variable domain, rest sourced from reference TRBV2 and TRBJ1-6, is EPEVTQTPSHQVTQMGQEVILRCVPISNHLYFYWYRQILGQKVEFLVSFYNNEISEKSEIFDDQFSVERPDGSNFTLKIRSTKLEDSAMYFCASSESAGGRSPLHFGNGTRLTVT.

In its sample, this clonotype was seen once. CDR3 in amino acids: CASSLEQSNSPLHF. In DNA, the CDR3 is TGCGCCAGCAGCTTAGAACAGTCCAATTCACCCCTCCACTTT. This chain uses TRBV5-1 with TRBJ1-6; D call uncertain. The CDR3 loop spans 14 amino acids. Trimming took off 2 bases at V and 7 bases at J, with 10 bases between the two ends. Per the germline V gene, CDR1 is SGHRS and CDR2 is YFSETQ.

The table lists this clonotype with many counts. This chain links TRBV5-1 with TRBJ2-1, with TRBD2 matching 14 bases. The J segment lost 8 bases and the V segment lost 4 bases, leaving 8 bases of the junction unmatched. Germline V gene sequence: CDR1 SGHRS, CDR2 YFSETQ. This CDR3 contains 16 residues. DNA for the CDR3: TGCGCCAGCAGCGCCCCCCGACTAGCGGGGGGGGATGAGCAGTTCTTC. It is translated as CASSAPRLAGGDEQFF.

This clonotype was counted a single time. A single base separates this from a much larger clone, so it may be a read error. The chain combines TRBV9 with TRBJ1-2, with no clear D. In germline, CDR1 is SGDLS, CDR2 YYNGEE. CDR3 length: 15 residues. The CDR3 region has the DNA TGTGCCAGCAGCGTAGGGGAGACGGACTACTATGGCTACATCTTC. It yields the protein CASSVGETDYYGYIF.

J is TRBJ2-1 and V is TRBV5-1, with TRBD2 matching 13 bases. The V gene end was trimmed by 1 base and the J gene end by 6 bases; junction bases not matched to a gene: 4. The CDR3 is made up of 16 amino acids. Germline loops: CDR1 SGHRS, CDR2 YFSETQ. The CDR3 region has the DNA TGCGCCAGCAGCTTGACTAGCGGGGGGGACGGCAATGAGCAGTTCTTC. Its translation is CASSLTSGGDGNEQFF.

Ten or more counts support this clonotype. Here the CDR3 DNA reads TGTGCCAGCAGCGTAGGGGCAGGGGTTATCAACGAGCAGTACTTC. It is translated as CASSVGAGVINEQYF. The rearrangement joins TRBV9 to TRBJ2-7, with D perhaps matching TRBD1 (6 bases). Germline V lookup: CDR1 SGDLS, CDR2 YYNGEE. Trimming shortened V by 0 bases and J by 5 bases, and 15 bases separated the two germline ends. CDR3 length: 15 amino acids. Looking up the rest from reference TRBV9 and TRBJ2-7 gives the full variable domain: DSGVTQTPKHLITATGQRVTLRCSPRSGDLSVYWYQQSLDQGLQFLIQYYNGEERAKGNILERFSAQQFPDLHSELNLSSLELGDSALYFCASSVGAGVINEQYFGPGTRLTVT.

In regard to this clonotype: At one end, the junction sequence differs from germline, possibly due to a read error. The rearrangement uses TRBV6-1 and TRBJ2-3; 7 nucleotides match TRBD2. In germline, CDR1 is MNHNS, CDR2 SASEGT. This CDR3 region has 19 residues. This chain's CDR3 is CASSEFAGAPADGTDTQYF. CDR3 nucleotides: TGTGCCAGCAGTGAATTTGCGGGAGCACCAGCGGATGGCACGGATACGCAGTATTTT.

In this sample, this clonotype turned up many times. The gene calls are TRBV9 and TRBJ1-5; D is unresolved. Trimming shortened V by 3 bases and J by 2 bases, and 9 bases separated the two germline ends. The CDR3 sequence is 14 residues long. Germline V gene lookup returns CDR1 SGDLS and CDR2 YYNGEE. CDR3 region: CASSEGSRNQPQHF. The CDR3 DNA reads as TGTGCCAGCAGCGAGGGTTCGCGCAATCAGCCCCAGCATTTT.

This clonotype was seen repeatedly, ten times or more. This chain uses TRBV12-3 or TRBV12-4 with TRBJ2-5; D is uncertain. The V end lost 2 bases, the J end lost 1 base, and 8 bases lay between the germline ends. This CDR3 comprises 14 residues. CDR3 in amino acids: CASSLFRIQETQYF. The CDR3 region has the DNA TGTGCCAGCAGTTTATTTAGGATCCAAGAGACCCAGTACTTC.

This clonotype appeared a few times. The chain employs TRBV4-1 and TRBJ1-2; the D gene is possibly TRBD1 (5 bases). Trimming stripped 1 base from V and 4 bases from J, with 16 bases between. Germline CDR1 MGHRA, CDR2 YSYEKL. CDR3 length: 16 amino acids. CDR3 sequence reads: CASSQGRGIGRYGYTF. CDR3 coding DNA: TGCGCCAGCAGCCAAGGGAGGGGAATAGGTCGCTATGGCTACACCTTC.

There are a few counts of this clonotype. A read error may account for a junction end that differs from germline. The CDR3: CASNLERGGTDTQYF. Written as DNA, the CDR3 is TGCGCCAGCAACTTGGAGCGCGGGGGCACAGATACGCAGTATTTT. J is TRBJ2-3 and V is TRBV5-1; D is possibly TRBD2 (6 bases). This CDR3 has 15 residues. In germline, CDR1 is SGHRS, CDR2 YFSETQ.

This clonotype was observed many times. The chain is built from TRBV7-3 and TRBJ2-7, with 8 bases that match TRBD1. This CDR3 region has 15 residues. The germline V gene encodes CDR1 SGHTA and CDR2 FQGTGA. V was clipped by 2 bases and J by 0 bases; unmatched bases: 3. CDR3 DNA: TGTGCCAGCAGCTTAGACAGGGGCGACTCCTACGAGCAGTACTTC. Translation: CASSLDRGDSYEQYF.

To note about this clonotype: One junction end does not reproduce the germline sequence, and a read error may be involved. The chain carries TRBV6-5 and TRBJ2-2; TRBD1 aligns across 8 bases. Germline V lookup: CDR1 MNHEY, CDR2 SVGAGI. The CDR3 extends over 16 amino acids. The CDR3 DNA sequence: TGTGCCAGCAGTTACTCGAACAGGGGGTACACCGGGGAGCTATTTTTT. Amino acids: CASSYSNRGYTGELFF.

The rearrangement joins TRBV12-3 or TRBV12-4 to TRBJ2-1, with D possibly being TRBD1 or TRBD2 (6 bases each). This CDR3 is 14 amino acids long. V lost 2 bases and J lost 9, with 14 bases in between. CDR3 sequence: CASSLSGGRGEQFF. The CDR3 DNA sequence: TGTGCCAGCAGTTTATCCGGGGGCCGTGGTGAGCAGTTCTTC.

The CDR3, as DNA: TGCAGTGCTACCTTAACCGGGGAGCAGACCCAGTACTTC. The encoded protein is CSATLTGEQTQYF. The chain employs TRBV20-1 and TRBJ2-5; D is possibly TRBD2 (5 bases). Deletions cut 4 bases from V and 6 bases from J, with 15 bases between. The CDR3 spans 13 residues. The germline CDR1 and CDR2 sequences are DFQATT and SNEGSKA (reference sequence).

The V call is TRBV20-1, the J call TRBJ1-5; 8 nucleotides agree with TRBD1. The germline gives CDR1 DFQATT, CDR2 SNEGSKA (reference sequence). After removal of 4 bases from V and 6 bases from J, the junction contained 8 bases not matched to a gene. The CDR3 spans 14 residues. The CDR3 here is CSANGQGRAQPQHF. The DNA of the CDR3 is TGCAGTGCTAACGGACAGGGTAGGGCTCAGCCCCAGCATTTT.

This clonotype has more than one count but fewer than ten. The chain has TRBV24-1 and TRBJ2-1, with D possibly TRBD2 on 5 matching bases. Germline loops: CDR1 KGHDR, CDR2 SFDVKD. Trimming removed 5 bases at V and 4 bases at J, with 17 bases between. This CDR3 comprises 16 residues. In DNA, the CDR3 is TGTGCCACCAGTGCCGTCGGGTCCCGGGGATACAATGAGCAGTTCTTC. Translating gives CATSAVGSRGYNEQFF.